A single T cell receptor (beta chain) is shown here with its context. Trimming took 4 bases from V and 0 from J, leaving 13 bases between them. Per the germline V gene, CDR1 is KGHSH and CDR2 is LQKENI. The length of the CDR3 is 16 residues. Seattle participants joined during active infection and were tracked over time. Clones were read by immunoSEQ multiplex PCR, and TCRdb kept only the in-frame ones, dropping some. The sample lists about 180,000 clones, around 86% occurring once. The record originates from a study of blood T cell repertoires in COVID-19. The receptor was isolated from a woman between 65 and 79 years old with COVID-19, enrolled during active disease. The sample consisted of peripheral blood. This chain joins TRBV18 and TRBJ1-3; no definite D call. Here the CDR3 DNA reads TGTGCCAGCTCACTCGACTCGCGGTCCTCTGGAAACACCATATATTTT. Amino acids: CASSLDSRSSGNTIYF.